This entry is about one T cell receptor beta chain. Healthy HIV-negative adults with no recent acute infections or vaccinations were recruited as donors. J gave up 3 bases and V 6 bases, and 7 bases lay outside the gene matches. This CDR3 region has 15 residues. The V gene's germline CDR1 is MNHNY and CDR2 SVGAGI (reference sequence). This entry belongs to a study of shared clonotypes between healthy human individuals. Sequenced by immunoSEQ multiplex PCR; TCRdb stores in-frame clones only, minus some. Among about 1.5 million clones listed, approximately 97% were seen once. The sequenced sample was naive CD4+ T cells sorted from blood. As for subset: CD45RA+ positively selected. This TCR derives from a man aged 30 to 45 in good health. The J gene is TRBJ1-5, the V gene TRBV6-6; 8 nucleotides agree with TRBD1. CDR3: CASRLSGGFNQPQHF. The DNA of the CDR3 is TGTGCCAGCAGATTATCAGGGGGCTTCAATCAGCCCCAGCATTTT.